The rows below give T cell receptor beta chains drawn from one sample of a study of metastatic and nonmetastatic thyroid tumors. TCRdb re-called clones from the PCR reads using MiXCR. The sample carries 50,000 to 60,000 clones, about 15% recorded once. Sequenced input: blood. Receptors were obtained from a female donor with papillary thyroid cancer or a benign thyroid nodule (not recorded which). Some clones in this sample may be carry-over from other donors' samples. Both conserved end residues are part of each CDR3. D genes are given only for firm matches. Clone size, where shown, is once, few, many, or a class for clones that have expanded.

clone_size,d_call,v_call,j_call,cdr3_aa,cdr3_nt
many,TRBD1,TRBV20-1,TRBJ2-1,CSATHRGNEQFF,TGCAGTGCTACACACAGGGGGAATGAGCAGTTCTTC
many,TRBD2,TRBV5-4,TRBJ2-7,CASSLSGSSYEQYF,TGTGCCAGCAGCCTTAGCGGGAGCTCCTACGAGCAGTACTTC
many,TRBD1,TRBV4-1,TRBJ1-4,CASSEYRGGDEKLFF,TGCGCCAGCAGCGAATACAGGGGTGGGGATGAAAAACTGTTTTTT
many,NA,TRBV11-3,TRBJ2-3,CASSLGGPGDTQYF,TGTGCCAGCAGCTTAGGAGGGCCGGGTGATACGCAGTATTTT
many,NA,TRBV3-1,TRBJ2-4,CASSQNPGKGQYF,TGTGCCAGCAGCCAGAACCCCGGGAAGGGTCAGTACTTC
NA,TRBD1,TRBV27,TRBJ1-6,CASSRTGLYSPLKF,TGTGCCAGCAGTCGGACAGGACTATATTCACCCCTCAAATTT
many,NA,TRBV10-2,TRBJ2-3,CASSESVSASSTDTQYF,TGCGCCAGCAGTGAGTCGGTGAGCGCCTCTAGCACAGATACGCAGTATTTT
many,NA,TRBV7-9,TRBJ2-5,CASSPRAGGAQETQYF,TGTGCCAGCAGCCCCCGGGCCGGGGGAGCGCAAGAGACCCAGTACTTC
many,NA,TRBV20-1,TRBJ1-1,CSASPGVMNTEAFF,TGCAGTGCTAGCCCCGGGGTCATGAACACTGAAGCTTTCTTT
few,NA,TRBV6-1,TRBJ1-2,CASSEGTVMNYGYTF,TGTGCCAGCAGTGAAGGGACAGTCATGAACTATGGCTACACCTTC
NA,TRBD1,TRBV6-1,TRBJ1-5,CASRPGTGGLQPQHF,TGTGCCAGCAGACCGGGGACAGGGGGCCTTCAGCCCCAGCATTTT
many,NA,TRBV28,TRBJ1-1,CASASTVTEAFF,TGTGCCAGCGCGTCTACCGTCACTGAAGCTTTCTTT
NA,NA,TRBV9,TRBJ2-2,CASGWEAGELFF,TGTGCCAGCGGCTGGGAGGCCGGGGAGCTGTTTTTT
few,NA,TRBV6-1,TRBJ2-5,CASSELVRGGETQYF,TGTGCCAGCAGTGAATTAGTAAGGGGCGGGGAGACCCAGTACTTC